The 3 T cell receptor beta chains given below trace back to one sample, sequenced in a study of T cells in Graves' hyperthyroidism and ophthalmopathy. Amplification of TCR beta CDR3 regions used RNA as the template. In the first-round RT-PCR of the TCR CDR3, the HTBI primer set was used. Each CDR3 protein is one row after TCRdb ran MiXCR on the multiplex PCR reads. Counted here are about 700,000 distinct CDR3 sequences, 45% occurring once; the ten biggest clones make up under 8%. Sequencing was carried out using peripheral blood or thyroid tissue (not recorded which). These receptors came from an adult man with Graves' disease, either hyperthyroidism or ophthalmopathy (not recorded which).

The chain combines TRBV6-1 with TRBJ2-7; the match to TRBD1 covers 7 bases. Germline assignment: CDR1 MNHNS and CDR2 SASEGT. The CDR3 covers 15 residues. Trimming cost V 3 bases and J 4 bases; bases outside gene matches: 9. CDR3 DNA sequence: TGTGCCAGCAGTGAGGCCTGGACAGGCGGATACGAGCAGTACTTC. It translates to CASSEAWTGGYEQYF.

V and J are TRBV9 and TRBJ1-1; D perhaps matches TRBD1 (5 bases). V was cut by 6 bases and J by 1 base, with 10 bases left in between. CDR3 size: 13 residues. Germline values: CDR1 SGDLS, CDR2 YYNGEE. CDR3 in amino acids: CASNGGTNTEAFF. CDR3 coding DNA: TGTGCCAGCAACGGGGGGACGAACACTGAAGCTTTCTTT.

CDR3 residues: CATSEPGDNTEAFF. The CDR3 nucleotides read TGTGCCACCAGTGAGCCGGGCGATAACACTGAAGCTTTCTTT. The genes are TRBV24-1 and TRBJ1-1, with D unclear. V lost 4 bases to trimming and J lost 2 bases, with 10 bases between them. The germline V gene encodes CDR1 KGHDR and CDR2 SFDVKD. This CDR3 region has 14 residues.